This T cell receptor beta chain appears in the sequencing data of a study of OX40 agonist ivuxolimab in advanced cancers. Background on the whole study: Ivuxolimab was an agonistic, fully human IgG2 monoclonal antibody directed against OX40 (CD134), a costimulatory receptor. Of the approximately 50 dose-escalation patients, hepatocellular carcinoma was present in about 20, melanoma in approximately 15, renal cell carcinoma in 9 and head and neck cancer in 9. The dose-escalation cohort was 80% to 90% male with a mean age of about 58 years, ranging from about 23 to 85. The monotherapy dose-escalation portion (N ≈ 52 patients) of the phase I ivuxolimab trial is reported in the paper. Intravenous ivuxolimab was administered to patients every 2 weeks at six dose levels: 0.01, 0.1, 0.3, 1.5, 3 and 10 mg/kg. Patients were allowed to have had prior anti-PD-1, anti-PD-L1 or anti-CTLA-4 therapy, and approximately 40% of the dose-escalation patients had been treated with checkpoint inhibitors. Partial responses were achieved by three dose-escalation patients, of whom one had hepatocellular carcinoma and two had cutaneous melanoma. Peripheral TCRbeta sequencing was intended to test whether TCR sequence diversity was altered and clonal T-cell expansion was caused by ivuxolimab. The full study reports these points: On average, CD8+ T cells showed more expanded clones than CD4+ T cells after ivuxolimab. In the 0.1-3.0 mg/kg groups, partial responders were among the patients with the lowest normalized peripheral clonal expansion, particularly in CD8+ T cells. The antigen specificity of the peripheral T cells that underwent clonal expansion was not determined. At doses of 0.1 to 3.0 mg/kg, clonal expansion of both CD4+ and CD8+ T cells in blood was seen between baseline and week 6. Low levels of normalized T-cell clonal expansion were also seen in some patients who did not respond.

Patients with a history of autoimmune disease or receiving systemic immunosuppression were excluded from the trial. Peripheral blood for TCR sequencing was collected from all dose cohorts at baseline, on cycle 4 day 1, and on cycle 7 day 1. The samples were drawn from a first-in-human, open-label, multicenter phase I dose-escalation trial of ivuxolimab. Adults with locally advanced or metastatic melanoma, renal cell, hepatocellular, or head and neck squamous cell carcinoma were enrolled in the trial. Before TCR sequencing, CD4+ and CD8+ T cells were separately sorted from peripheral blood. To sequence the TCRbeta CDR3 region, genomic DNA was isolated from the sorted cells. The immunoSEQ Assay was used for sequencing of TCRbeta CDR3 regions. Imported from immuneACCESS, the table was reduced by TCRdb to in-frame sequences with V and J called. These copies leave out some clones; in studies compared against another copy, an unresolved V gene accounts for under half, and the cause of the remainder is not known. The sample table shows about 96,000 clones, and 90% are seen once. Of the sample, about 1.5% falls within the top ten clones.

A word on this clone: Its specific antigen is unknown. No much larger clonotype is one base removed from it; base qualities were not supplied.

The junction shows trimming of 1 base on V and 2 bases on J, plus 12 bases between the germline ends. CDR1 and CDR2 were assigned from the germline V gene as SGHVS and FQNEAQ. From the cysteine up to the phenylalanine, the CDR3 has a length of 16 residues. The entry retains the CDR3 DNA only, 48 bases that are in frame from base 1. The material was CD4+ or CD8+ T cells sorted from blood, obtained in a trial of the OX40 agonist ivuxolimab. The chain uses TRBV7-8 and TRBJ1-5, with the D gene not clear enough to name. The source of this sequence is an adult with an advanced solid tumor such as melanoma, head and neck, liver or kidney cancer. The CDR3 region reads CASSLVVFDGNQPQHF. The nucleotide sequence reads TGTGCCAGCAGCTTAGTGGTGTTTGATGGCAATCAGCCCCAGCATTTT.